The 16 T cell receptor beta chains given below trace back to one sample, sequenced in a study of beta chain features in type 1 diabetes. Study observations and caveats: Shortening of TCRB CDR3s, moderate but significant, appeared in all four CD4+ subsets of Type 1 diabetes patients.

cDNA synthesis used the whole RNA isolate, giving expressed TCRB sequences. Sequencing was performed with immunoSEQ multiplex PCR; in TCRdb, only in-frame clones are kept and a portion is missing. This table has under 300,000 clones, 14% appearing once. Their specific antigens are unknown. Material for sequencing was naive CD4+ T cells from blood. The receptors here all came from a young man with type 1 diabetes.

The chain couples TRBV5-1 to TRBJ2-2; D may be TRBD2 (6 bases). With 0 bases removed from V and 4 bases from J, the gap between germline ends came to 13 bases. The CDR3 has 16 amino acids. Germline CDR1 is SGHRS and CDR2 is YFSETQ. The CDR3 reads CASSLATGRGTGELFF. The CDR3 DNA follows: TGCGCCAGCAGCTTGGCTACCGGGAGAGGCACCGGGGAGCTGTTTTTT.

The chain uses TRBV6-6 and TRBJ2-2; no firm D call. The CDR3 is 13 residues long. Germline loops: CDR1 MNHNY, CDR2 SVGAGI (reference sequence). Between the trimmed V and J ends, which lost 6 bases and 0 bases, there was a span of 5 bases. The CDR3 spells CASRTTNTGELFF. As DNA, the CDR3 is TGTGCCAGCAGGACAACGAACACCGGGGAGCTGTTTTTT.

As DNA, the CDR3 is TGTGCCAGCTCACCCGGGACTAGCGGGGCAGAAGAGCAGTACTTC. Its protein is CASSPGTSGAEEQYF. The chain recombines TRBV18 with TRBJ2-7, with 13 bases that match TRBD2. The CDR3 is 15 residues long. Germline values: CDR1 KGHSH, CDR2 LQKENI. The V and J ends lost 3 bases and 7 bases, in that order; junction bases with no gene match: 6.

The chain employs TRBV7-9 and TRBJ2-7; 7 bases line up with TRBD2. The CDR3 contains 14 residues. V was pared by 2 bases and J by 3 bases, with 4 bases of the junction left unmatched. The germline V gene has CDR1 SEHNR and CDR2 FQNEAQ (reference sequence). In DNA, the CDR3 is TGTGCCAGCAGCTTAATGGGGGGGAACTACGAGCAGTACTTC. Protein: CASSLMGGNYEQYF.

The CDR3 DNA reads as TGTGCCTGGGCAGAGGCTGGGGCCAACGTCCTGACTTTC. This sequence encodes CAWAEAGANVLTF. The V gene is TRBV30, the J gene TRBJ2-6; D call uncertain. This CDR3 spans 13 amino acids. Looked up from germline, CDR1 is GTSNPN and CDR2 is SVGIG (reference sequence). The germline V and J ends were trimmed by 5 bases and 2 bases, with 7 bases remaining between them.

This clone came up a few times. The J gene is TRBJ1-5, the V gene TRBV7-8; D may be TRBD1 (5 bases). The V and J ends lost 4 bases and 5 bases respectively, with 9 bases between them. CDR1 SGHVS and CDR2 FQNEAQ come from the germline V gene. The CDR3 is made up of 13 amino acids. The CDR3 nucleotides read TGTGCCAGCAGCTGGGGCAGGGATCAGCCCCAGCATTTT. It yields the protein CASSWGRDQPQHF.

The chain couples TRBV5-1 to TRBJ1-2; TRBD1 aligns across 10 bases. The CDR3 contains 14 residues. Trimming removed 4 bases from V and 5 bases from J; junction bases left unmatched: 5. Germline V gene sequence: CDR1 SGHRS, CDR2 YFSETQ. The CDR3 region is CASSPGQGTYGYTF. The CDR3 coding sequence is TGCGCCAGCAGCCCGGGACAGGGGACATATGGCTACACCTTC. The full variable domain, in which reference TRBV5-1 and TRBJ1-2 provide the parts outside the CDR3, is KAGVTQTPRYLIKTRGQQVTLSCSPISGHRSVSWYQQTPGQGLQFLFEYFSETQRNKGNFPGRFSGRQFSNSRSEMNVSTLELGDSALYLCASSPGQGTYGYTFGSGTRLTVV.

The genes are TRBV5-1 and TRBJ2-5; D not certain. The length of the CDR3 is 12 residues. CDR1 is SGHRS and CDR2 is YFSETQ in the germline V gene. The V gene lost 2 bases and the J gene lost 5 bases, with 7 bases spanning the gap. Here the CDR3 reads CASSLSLETQYF. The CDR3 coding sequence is TGCGCCAGCAGCTTATCCTTGGAGACCCAGTACTTC.

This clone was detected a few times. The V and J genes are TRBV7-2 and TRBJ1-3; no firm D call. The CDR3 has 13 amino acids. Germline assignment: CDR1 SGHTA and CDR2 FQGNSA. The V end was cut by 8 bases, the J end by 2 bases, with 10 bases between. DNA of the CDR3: TGTGCCAGCCGCACAGCGGCTGGAAACACCATATATTTT. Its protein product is CASRTAAGNTIYF.

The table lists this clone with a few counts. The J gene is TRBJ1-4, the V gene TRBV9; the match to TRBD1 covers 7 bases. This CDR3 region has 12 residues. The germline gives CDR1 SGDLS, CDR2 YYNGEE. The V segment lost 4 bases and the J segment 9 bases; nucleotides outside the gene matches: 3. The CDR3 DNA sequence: TGTGCCAGCAGCCCACAGGGGAAAAAACTGTTTTTT. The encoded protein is CASSPQGKKLFF.

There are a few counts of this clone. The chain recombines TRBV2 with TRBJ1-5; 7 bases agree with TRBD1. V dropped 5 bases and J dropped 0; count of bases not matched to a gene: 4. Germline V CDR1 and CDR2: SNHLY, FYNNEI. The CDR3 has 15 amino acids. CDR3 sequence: CASSSGTASNQPQHF. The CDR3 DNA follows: TGTGCCAGCAGTTCCGGGACAGCTAGCAATCAGCCCCAGCATTTT.

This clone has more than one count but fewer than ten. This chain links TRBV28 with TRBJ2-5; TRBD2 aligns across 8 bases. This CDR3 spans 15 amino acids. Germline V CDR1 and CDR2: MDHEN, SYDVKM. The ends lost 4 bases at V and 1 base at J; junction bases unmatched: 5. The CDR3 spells CASSSLRGAQETQYF. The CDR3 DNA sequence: TGTGCCAGCAGTTCCTTGCGGGGGGCCCAAGAGACCCAGTACTTC. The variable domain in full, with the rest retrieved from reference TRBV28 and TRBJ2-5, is DVKVTQSSRYLVKRTGEKVFLECVQDMDHENMFWYRQDPGLGLRLIYFSYDVKMKEKGDIPEGYSVSREKKERFSLILESASTNQTSMYLCASSSLRGAQETQYFGPGTRLLVL.

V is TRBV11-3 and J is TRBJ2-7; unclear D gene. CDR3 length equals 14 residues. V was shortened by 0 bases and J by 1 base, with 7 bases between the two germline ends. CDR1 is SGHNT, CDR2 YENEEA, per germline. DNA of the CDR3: TGTGCCAGCAGCTTAGATGCAGATTCCTACGAGCAGTACTTC. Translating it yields CASSLDADSYEQYF.

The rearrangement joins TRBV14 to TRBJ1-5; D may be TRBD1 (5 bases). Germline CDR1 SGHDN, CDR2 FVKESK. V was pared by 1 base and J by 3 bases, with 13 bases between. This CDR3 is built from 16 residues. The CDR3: CASSQGKGRDNQPQHF. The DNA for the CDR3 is TGTGCCAGCAGCCAAGGTAAAGGCAGGGACAATCAGCCCCAGCATTTT.

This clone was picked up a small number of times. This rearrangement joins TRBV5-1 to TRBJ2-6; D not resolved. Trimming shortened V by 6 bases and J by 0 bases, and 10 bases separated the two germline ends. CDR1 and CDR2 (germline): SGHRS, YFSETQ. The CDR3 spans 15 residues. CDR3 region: CASNQVSSGANVLTF. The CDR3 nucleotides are TGCGCCAGCAACCAGGTTTCCTCTGGGGCCAACGTCCTGACTTTC.

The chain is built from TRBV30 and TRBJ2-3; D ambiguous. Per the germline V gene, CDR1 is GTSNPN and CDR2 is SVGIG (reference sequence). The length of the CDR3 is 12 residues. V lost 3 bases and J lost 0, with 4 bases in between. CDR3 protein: CAWRASTDTQYF. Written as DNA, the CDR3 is TGTGCCTGGAGGGCTAGCACAGATACGCAGTATTTT.